This TCR beta chain derives from a study of early T cells in non-severe SARS-CoV-2 infection. Unique molecular identifiers (one per individual cDNA molecule) were attached. MiXCR was run by TCRdb on the 5' RACE reads, yielding one entry per CDR3 protein. The sample lists tens of thousands of distinct CDR3 sequences; over 5% were seen once. A note on this clonotype: The antigen remains undetermined.

Germline V gene sequence: CDR1 ENHRY, CDR2 SYGVKD. With V trimmed by 5 bases and J by 7 bases, 8 bases remained unmatched. This CDR3 has 15 residues. Study-wide findings and caveats: Matching results from VDJdb favored anti-spike CD8 responses, leaving private and CD4 specificities undetected.

The gene calls are TRBV10-3 and TRBJ2-1, with 10 bases identical to TRBD1. Material for sequencing was whole blood. The sequence was obtained from an adult who was a healthcare worker with PCR-confirmed SARS-CoV-2 infection or an uninfected control (not recorded which). The CDR3 DNA follows: TGTGCCATCAGTACGACAGGGGGCCTAATAAATGAGCAGTTCTTC. This sequence encodes CAISTTGGLINEQFF.